Presented here are 25 T cell receptor beta chains from one specimen sequenced in a study of cytomegalovirus exposure and HLA in healthy donors. Researchers ran the PCR with 60 Vbeta and 13 Jbeta primers. Sequenced by immunoSEQ multiplex PCR; TCRdb stores in-frame clones only, minus some. Of about 180,000 clones listed, just over 75% were seen once; the top ten hold 1.4%. Sequencing was performed on PBMCs. The source of these receptors is a man younger than 30 in good health and CMV-seronegative.

The chain uses TRBV27 and TRBJ2-1; weak D call: TRBD1 (5 bases). The germline CDR1 and CDR2 sequences are MNHEY and SMNVEV (reference sequence). Trimming stripped 1 base from V and 5 bases from J, with 15 bases between. The CDR3 is made up of 16 amino acids. This CDR3 is CASSLLGLSFDNEQFF. The CDR3 region has the DNA TGTGCCAGCAGTTTATTGGGGCTATCCTTCGACAATGAGCAGTTCTTC.

The V call is TRBV4-3, the J call TRBJ1-2; possibly TRBD1 for D (5 bases). Germline CDR1 is LGHNA and CDR2 is YSLEER. The V end lost 0 bases, the J end lost 8 bases, and 10 bases lay between the germline ends. The CDR3 loop spans 13 amino acids. The CDR3 region has the DNA TGCGCCAGCAGCCAAGACAGGGCGAGGGGCTACACCTTC. Translating it yields CASSQDRARGYTF.

This chain connects TRBV2 to TRBJ1-2, with D tentatively TRBD1 (6 bases). V was trimmed by 4 bases and J by 4 bases, leaving 13 bases between them. The CDR3 totals 14 residues. Germline V gives CDR1 SNHLY, CDR2 FYNNEI. DNA for the CDR3: TGTGCCAGCAGTGTGCAGGGGCTGAGCTATGGCTACACCTTC. It encodes CASSVQGLSYGYTF.

In its sample, this clone was seen a few times. The CDR3 DNA is TGTGCCAGCTACCGGGAGGCTACGCAGTATTTT. Translation gives CASYREATQYF. The chain is built from TRBV13 and TRBJ2-3, with 7 bases fitting TRBD2. V lost 8 bases to trimming and J lost 8 bases; unmatched junction nucleotides: 4. Germline CDR1 PRHDT, CDR2 FYEKMQ (reference sequence). The CDR3 is made up of 11 amino acids. Full variable domain (rest looked up from reference TRBV13 and TRBJ2-3): AAGVIQSPRHLIKEKRETATLKCYPIPRHDTVYWYQQGPGQDPQFLISFYEKMQSDKGSIPDRFSAQQFSDYHSELNMSSLELGDSALYFCASYREATQYFGPGTRLTVL.

The V and J genes are TRBV4-2 and TRBJ2-1; 8 positions agree with TRBD2. The CDR3 is made up of 17 amino acids. Looked up from germline, CDR1 is LGHNA and CDR2 is YNFKEQ. Losses at the gene ends were 2 bases for V and 5 bases for J; bases not matched to a gene: 11. CDR3 sequence: CASSQLSRGGTDNEQFF. The CDR3 DNA sequence: TGTGCCAGCAGCCAACTAAGTCGGGGGGGGACCGACAATGAGCAGTTCTTC.

V usage is TRBV6-1 and J usage is TRBJ2-7; D is unresolved. Trimming shortened V by 0 bases and J by 3 bases, and 15 bases separated the two germline ends. Per germline, CDR1 MNHNS and CDR2 SASEGT. The CDR3 sequence is 16 residues long. Written as DNA, the CDR3 is TGTGCCAGCAGTGAAGCGCTTGTGGGCAAAATCTACGAGCAGTACTTC. Encoded protein: CASSEALVGKIYEQYF.

The chain uses TRBV9 and TRBJ2-7; possible D gene TRBD2, 6 bases. The ends were cut back, 4 bases at V and 6 bases at J, with 17 bases in the middle. The CDR3 has 14 residues. CDR1 and CDR2 (germline): SGDLS, YYNGEE. In nucleotides, the CDR3 is TGTGCCAGCAGCCCGGGGGAGCCCGTATCCGAGCAGTACTTC. This codes for CASSPGEPVSEQYF.

The V call is TRBV4-1, the J call TRBJ2-5, with D possibly TRBD1 on 6 matching bases. The CDR3 contains 14 residues. Trimming took off 3 bases at V and 1 base at J, with 9 bases between the two ends. CDR1 and CDR2 from the germline V gene are MGHRA and YSYEKL. The CDR3 sequence: CASSQGAGQETQYF. CDR3 coding DNA: TGCGCCAGCAGCCAGGGGGCGGGCCAAGAGACCCAGTACTTC.

The rearrangement uses TRBV28 and TRBJ2-5; 13 nucleotides agree with TRBD2. Germline V CDR1 and CDR2: MDHEN, SYDVKM. There are 17 residues in the CDR3. V dropped 7 bases and J dropped 1; count of bases not matched to a gene: 9. CDR3 in amino acids: CASKPVGLAGIQETQYF. Written as DNA, the CDR3 is TGTGCCAGCAAACCTGTGGGACTAGCGGGGATCCAAGAGACCCAGTACTTC. Combining the CDR3 with reference TRBV28 and TRBJ2-5 gives the whole variable domain DVKVTQSSRYLVKRTGEKVFLECVQDMDHENMFWYRQDPGLGLRLIYFSYDVKMKEKGDIPEGYSVSREKKERFSLILESASTNQTSMYLCASKPVGLAGIQETQYFGPGTRLLVL.

V is TRBV7-3 and J is TRBJ1-1, with a weak D call TRBD1 (6 bases). Germline CDR1 is SGHTA and CDR2 is FQGTGA. CDR3 length: 14 residues. V lost 6 bases, J lost 4 bases, and 15 bases lay in between. CDR3 nucleotide sequence: TGTGCCAGCAGTCCCGGGACAAAAGGCACTGAAGCTTTCTTT. This encodes CASSPGTKGTEAFF.

V is TRBV7-6 and J is TRBJ1-5; D unresolved. V was shortened by 4 bases and J by 5 bases, with 9 bases between the two germline ends. The germline gives CDR1 SGHVS, CDR2 FNYEAQ. This CDR3 spans 13 amino acids. CDR3 bases: TGTGCCAGCAGCTCCTGGGCATATCAGCCCCAGCATTTT. Residues: CASSSWAYQPQHF. The full variable domain, rest sourced from reference TRBV7-6 and TRBJ1-5, is GAGVSQSPRYKVTKRGQDVALRCDPISGHVSLYWYRQALGQGPEFLTYFNYEAQQDKSGLPNDRFSAERPEGSISTLTIQRTEQRDSAMYRCASSSWAYQPQHFGDGTRLSIL.

This chain uses TRBV6-1 with TRBJ2-7; 9 nucleotides agree with TRBD1. The CDR3 sequence is 15 residues long. Germline V gene sequence: CDR1 MNHNS, CDR2 SASEGT. V lost 8 bases to trimming and J lost 3 bases; unmatched junction nucleotides: 11. CDR3 coding DNA: TGTGCCAGCTTAGAACCGGGACAGGGCCGCTACGAGCAGTACTTC. This sequence encodes CASLEPGQGRYEQYF.

The chain joins TRBV5-1 to TRBJ2-7; TRBD1 aligns across 8 bases. The CDR3 is 15 residues long. Germline CDR1 and CDR2: SGHRS and YFSETQ. Trimming took 2 bases from V and 4 from J; bases not matched to a gene: 8. The CDR3 is CASSFYRGNNYEQYF. The CDR3 DNA follows: TGCGCCAGCAGCTTCTACAGGGGGAATAATTACGAGCAGTACTTC.

V and J are TRBV7-2 and TRBJ2-7; 8 bases match TRBD1. The trim removed 1 base at V and 2 bases at J, leaving 7 bases unmatched. Germline V gene sequence: CDR1 SGHTA, CDR2 FQGNSA. The CDR3 sequence is 16 residues long. The CDR3 DNA sequence: TGTGCCAGCAGCTTAGGGGGACAGGCTGTCGCCTACGAGCAGTACTTC. Translation gives CASSLGGQAVAYEQYF.

The chain carries TRBV9 and TRBJ1-4; the D gene is possibly TRBD1 (5 bases). The V gene's germline CDR1 is SGDLS and CDR2 YYNGEE. The CDR3 runs to 11 residues. The V gene lost 4 bases and the J gene lost 13 bases, with 11 bases spanning the gap. CDR3 bases: TGTGCCAGCAGCTCGACAGCAGGACTGTTTTTT. Translation: CASSSTAGLFF. The full variable domain, with the rest looked up from reference TRBV9 and TRBJ1-4, is DSGVTQTPKHLITATGQRVTLRCSPRSGDLSVYWYQQSLDQGLQFLIQYYNGEERAKGNILERFSAQQFPDLHSELNLSSLELGDSALYFCASSSTAGLFFGSGTQLSVL.

V gene TRBV5-5 combines with J gene TRBJ1-2, with a weak D call TRBD1 (5 bases). The germline CDR1 and CDR2 sequences are SGHKS and YYEKEE (reference sequence). V was cut by 0 bases and J by 3 bases, with 9 bases left in between. This CDR3 has 14 residues. CDR3: CASSLDRIDYGYTF. CDR3 DNA: TGTGCCAGCAGCTTGGACAGGATAGACTATGGCTACACCTTC.

On this clone: A junction end diverges from the germline sequence, so it may reflect a read error. The V call is TRBV7-9, the J call TRBJ2-7; TRBD2 matches at 16 bases. The CDR3 runs to 15 residues. From germline, CDR1 is SEHNR and CDR2 FQNEAQ (reference sequence). This CDR3 reads CSSSSGLAGGHEQYF. The CDR3 region has the DNA TGTTCCAGCAGCTCGGGACTAGCGGGGGGGCATGAGCAGTACTTC.

The chain recombines TRBV4-2 with TRBJ1-2; D is unresolved. Germline V CDR1 and CDR2: LGHNA, YNFKEQ. The CDR3 has 14 amino acids. The ends were cut back, 4 bases at V and 8 bases at J, with 17 bases in the middle. This chain's CDR3 is CASSLEAVSEGYTF. Here the CDR3 DNA reads TGTGCCAGCAGCCTCGAGGCCGTATCTGAGGGCTACACCTTC.

This chain connects TRBV7-2 to TRBJ2-7, with D perhaps matching TRBD2 (5 bases). Germline values: CDR1 SGHTA, CDR2 FQGNSA. The germline V and J ends were trimmed by 7 bases and 3 bases, with 10 bases remaining between them. This CDR3 spans 12 amino acids. The chain's CDR3 is CASTTSGYEQYF. The CDR3 DNA is TGTGCCAGCACGACGAGCGGCTACGAGCAGTACTTC. The whole variable domain, remainder taken from reference TRBV7-2 and TRBJ2-7, is GAGVSQSPSNKVTEKGKDVELRCDPISGHTALYWYRQSLGQGLEFLIYFQGNSAPDKSGLPSDRFSAERTGGSVSTLTIQRTQQEDSAVYLCASTTSGYEQYFGPGTRLTVT.

V is TRBV30 and J is TRBJ2-1, with a weak D call TRBD1 (5 bases). V was cut by 2 bases and J by 2 bases, with 13 bases left in between. The CDR3 loop spans 15 amino acids. The germline V gene encodes CDR1 GTSNPN and CDR2 SVGIG (reference sequence). The CDR3 DNA is TGTGCCTGGAGTAGGGGCCTACTCACCTACAATGAGCAGTTCTTC. Its protein product is CAWSRGLLTYNEQFF.

The sample holds a few counts of this clone. This chain joins TRBV4-3 and TRBJ1-2; maybe TRBD1 (5 bases). CDR1 is LGHNA and CDR2 is YSLEER in the germline V gene. The CDR3 is 13 residues long. Trimming took 0 bases from V and 4 from J, leaving 6 bases between them. In DNA form, the CDR3 reads TGCGCCAGCAGCCAAGACAGGGTCTATGGCTACACCTTC. It encodes CASSQDRVYGYTF.

The chain employs TRBV30 and TRBJ1-2; maybe TRBD1 (6 bases). Germline V gene lookup returns CDR1 GTSNPN and CDR2 SVGIG (reference sequence). V gave up 2 bases and J gave up 4 bases, with 8 bases separating them. The length of the CDR3 is 12 residues. In DNA form, the CDR3 reads TGTGCCTGGAGTCAACAGGGCTATGGCTACACCTTC. Amino acids: CAWSQQGYGYTF.

The chain links TRBV29-1 to TRBJ2-3, with D possibly being TRBD2 (6 bases). The V gene's germline CDR1 is SQVTM and CDR2 ANQGSEA. This CDR3 spans 14 amino acids. V was clipped by 7 bases and J by 1 base, with 15 bases between them. The CDR3 is CSAISGWGTDTQYF. CDR3 in DNA: TGCAGCGCCATTAGCGGCTGGGGCACAGATACGCAGTATTTT.

Regarding this clone: Its ends do not fully match the called genes, so a read error is possible. This chain uses TRBV7-9 with TRBJ1-1; D uncertain. The CDR3 runs to 15 residues. CDR1 is SEHNR, CDR2 FQNEAQ, per germline (reference sequence). The CDR3 DNA reads TGTTCCAGCAGCTCCGCGACAAAGGAAAACACTGAAGCTTTCTTT. Amino acid sequence: CSSSSATKENTEAFF.

The gene calls are TRBV6-5 and TRBJ2-1; D possibly corresponds to TRBD1 (6 bases). Germline V gene sequence: CDR1 MNHEY, CDR2 SVGAGI. The CDR3 covers 13 residues. Trimming left V 6 bases short and J 6 bases short, with 12 bases between. CDR3 amino acids: CASSLQGPNEQFF. CDR3 in DNA: TGTGCCAGCAGCCTACAGGGCCCCAATGAGCAGTTCTTC.